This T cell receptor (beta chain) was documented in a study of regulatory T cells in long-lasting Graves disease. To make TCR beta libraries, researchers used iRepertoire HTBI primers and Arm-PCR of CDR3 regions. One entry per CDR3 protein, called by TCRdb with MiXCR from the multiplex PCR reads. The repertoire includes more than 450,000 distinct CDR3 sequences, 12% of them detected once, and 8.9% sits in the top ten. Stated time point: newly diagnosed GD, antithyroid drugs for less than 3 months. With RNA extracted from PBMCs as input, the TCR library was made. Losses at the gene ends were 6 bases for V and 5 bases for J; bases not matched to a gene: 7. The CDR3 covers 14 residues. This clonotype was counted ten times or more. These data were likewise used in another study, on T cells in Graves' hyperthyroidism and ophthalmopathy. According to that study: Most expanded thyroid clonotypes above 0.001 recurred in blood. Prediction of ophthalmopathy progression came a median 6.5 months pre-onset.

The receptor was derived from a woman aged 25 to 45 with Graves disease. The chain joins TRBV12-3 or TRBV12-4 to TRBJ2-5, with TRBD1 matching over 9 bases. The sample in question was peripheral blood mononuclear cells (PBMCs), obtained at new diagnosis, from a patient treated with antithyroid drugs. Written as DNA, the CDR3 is TGTGCCAGCAGCGAACAGGGGGCCGAGGAGACCCAGTACTTC. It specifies CASSEQGAEETQYF.